This T cell receptor beta chain was profiled in a study of CXCR3-negative and CXCR3-positive naive CD8 T cells. Overall study results and limits: Diversity proved comparably high across both naive subsets and much lower in memory CD8+ cells. The study found more hydrophobic TRB CDR3s in CXCR3-positive naive cells than in CXCR3-negative naive cells.

Preparation of TRB cDNA libraries relied on 5' RACE carrying UMI labels. Following a re-call of the 5' RACE reads, TCRdb has one entry per CDR3 protein and lacks DNA. The sample table includes tens of thousands of distinct CDR3 sequences. Germline V gene sequence: CDR1 MGHDK, CDR2 SYGVNS. CDR3 size: 12 residues. CD45RO-CCR7+CD27+CD95- defined naive CD8+ T cells. Points on this clonotype: Its cognate antigen is unknown.

The chain recombines TRBV25-1 with TRBJ2-2; there is no DNA to check the TCRdb D call of TRBD1. Material: naive CXCR3+ CD8+ T cells from blood. Subset: CD45RO-CCR7+CD27+CD95- naive CD8+ T cells expressing CXCR3 (TNR3+). This sequence originates from a human donor in good health. Some clones in this sample may be carry-over from other donors' samples. CDR3 sequence: CASTTGPGELFF.